Each of the 5 T cell receptor beta chains below was sequenced from the same sample in a study of technical replicates of blood from a few donors. This table comes from immunoSEQ multiplex PCR, and its TCRdb copy is limited to in-frame clones, with some not included. The sample holds more than 65,000 clones, 95% to 98% seen once. The sequencing input was T cells isolated from PBMCs. All receptors come from a human donor in good health.

This chain joins TRBV19 and TRBJ2-7, with 7 bases that match TRBD2. Germline loops: CDR1 LNHDA, CDR2 SQIVND (reference sequence). The CDR3 is 13 residues long. J gave up 3 bases and V 10 bases, and 9 bases lay outside the gene matches. CDR3 sequence: CATSAGEDYEQYF. In nucleotides, the CDR3 is TGTGCCACCTCCGCGGGGGAGGACTACGAGCAGTACTTC.

With regard to this clone: Other nucleotide sequences in the sample specify the same CDR3. The CDR3 DNA sequence: TGTGCCAGCAGCCTTTCCGGGAACACCGGGGAGCTGTTTTTT. It specifies CASSLSGNTGELFF. The chain carries TRBV7-3 and TRBJ2-2; no clear D gene. Trimming left V 5 bases short and J 1 base short, with 8 bases between. CDR1 SGHTA and CDR2 FQGTGA come from the germline V gene. The CDR3 is made up of 14 amino acids. The whole variable domain, filled in from reference TRBV7-3 and TRBJ2-2, reads GAGVSQTPSNKVTEKGKYVELRCDPISGHTALYWYRQSLGQGPEFLIYFQGTGAADDSGLPNDRFFAVRPEGSVSTLKIQRTERGDSAVYLCASSLSGNTGELFFGEGSRLTVL.

This clone has a single count. The CDR3 loop is CASSRDTSGNTIYF. The CDR3 nucleotides are TGTGCCAGCAGCCGGGACACCTCTGGAAACACCATATATTTT. The chain is built from TRBV2 and TRBJ1-3; D possibly corresponds to TRBD1 (6 bases). Germline V gene lookup returns CDR1 SNHLY and CDR2 FYNNEI. V gave up 6 bases and J gave up 0 bases, with 9 bases separating them. There are 14 residues in the CDR3.

The genes are TRBV7-2 and TRBJ1-1; weak D call: TRBD1 (6 bases). Germline-derived CDR1 and CDR2 are SGHTA and FQGNSA. V lost 1 base and J lost 3, with 15 bases in between. This CDR3 has 16 amino acids. The CDR3 reads CASSLGIFSGDTEAFF. The CDR3 DNA reads as TGTGCCAGCAGCTTAGGAATATTTTCAGGGGACACTGAAGCTTTCTTT.

The V gene is TRBV5-1, the J gene TRBJ2-3, with D perhaps matching TRBD2 (5 bases). There are 15 residues in the CDR3. Germline-derived CDR1 and CDR2 are SGHRS and YFSETQ. Trimming left V 2 bases short and J 5 bases short, with 15 bases between. The CDR3 is CASSLTGSERDTQYF. The DNA of the CDR3 is TGCGCCAGCAGCTTAACGGGGAGCGAACGAGATACGCAGTATTTT.